The text below deals with one TCR beta chain. No antigen is known for it. The template for TCR beta VDJ and CDR3 sequence profiling was genomic DNA. TCRdb recomputed calls from the reads with MiXCR, one row per CDR3 protein. There are 180,000 or so distinct CDR3 sequences in the sample; just over 45% occur only once, and 2.5% to 3.5% lies in the top ten. The sample is drawn from a study of CD8+CD57+ T cells in acquired aplastic anemia. The overall study: Sorted CD4+ plus CD8+ cells gave DNA averaging around 3.2 ug. Study observations and caveats: Patients and healthy controls showed no significant CD8+ Simpson's diversity difference.

The V and J ends lost 5 bases and 8 bases, in that order; junction bases with no gene match: 10. The germline CDR1 and CDR2 sequences are MNHEY and SMNVEV (reference sequence). This CDR3 comprises 14 residues. Material for sequencing was sorted CD4+, CD8+, or CD8+CD57+ T cells (not recorded which) from PBMCs. J is TRBJ1-2 and V is TRBV27; 8 nucleotides align to TRBD1. This receptor was identified in a human donor in good health. CDR3 sequence: CASSPRTGPQGYTF. CDR3 in DNA: TGTGCCAGCAGTCCCAGGACAGGGCCGCAAGGCTACACCTTC.